These T cell receptor beta chains were read from a single sample in a study of blood T cell repertoires in COVID-19. Measured with immunoSEQ multiplex PCR; TCRdb has only the in-frame clones, and not every one. The sample contains more than 100,000 clones, roughly 84% of which appear only once. The material sequenced was peripheral blood. These TCRs come from a woman aged 80 or over with acute or convalescent COVID-19. Each CDR3 is given with its conserved first and last residue. D genes are given only for firm matches. Expanded clones get a size class; other rows say once, few or many, or leave the size out.

>TRBJ1-4|TRBV19|.|.
CASRPRGPTNEKLFF
TGTGCCAGCCGACCCAGGGGTCCAACTAATGAAAAACTGTTTTTT
>TRBJ2-1|TRBV18|.|.
CASTRDTYNEQFF
TGTGCCAGCACTCGGGACACCTACAATGAGCAGTTCTTC
>TRBJ2-1|TRBV5-4|.|TRBD2
CASTPGTSGNNEQFF
TGTGCCAGCACCCCCGGGACTAGCGGAAACAATGAGCAGTTCTTC
>TRBJ2-2|TRBV19|.|TRBD2
CASSGLGSAGELFF
TGTGCCAGTTCGGGACTAGGGAGTGCCGGGGAGCTGTTTTTT
>TRBJ2-5|TRBV20-1|few|.
CSGQHQETQYF
TGCAGTGGACAGCACCAAGAGACCCAGTACTTC
>TRBJ2-2|TRBV24-1|.|TRBD1
CATAGTANTGELFF
TGTGCCACCGCTGGGACAGCGAACACCGGGGAGCTGTTTTTT
>TRBJ1-4|TRBV6-1|.|.
CASSEVLPMQGEKLFF
TGTGCCAGCAGTGAAGTATTACCGATGCAGGGTGAAAAACTGTTTTTT
>TRBJ1-1|TRBV7-8|.|TRBD1
CASSRDRNTEAFF
TGTGCCAGCAGCCGGGACAGGAACACTGAAGCTTTCTTT
>TRBJ2-2|TRBV12-5|.|TRBD2
CASGGAAGELFF
TGTGCTAGCGGGGGGGCTGCGGGGGAGCTGTTTTTT
>TRBJ2-2|TRBV6-2/TRBV6-3|.|TRBD1
CASSGARGRQGSNTGELFF
TGTGCCAGCAGTGGGGCCCGCGGTAGACAGGGCTCGAACACCGGGGAGCTGTTTTTT
>TRBJ1-2|TRBV11-2|.|.
CASSSLDYGYTF
TGTGCCAGCAGCTCCCTCGACTATGGCTACACCTTC
>TRBJ1-1|TRBV18|.|.
CASSPLRAEAFF
TGTGCCAGCTCACCACTCCGGGCTGAAGCTTTCTTT
>TRBJ1-2|TRBV29-1|.|.
CSVEQAGRYGYTF
TGCAGCGTGGAACAGGCAGGGCGGTATGGCTACACCTTC
>TRBJ2-7|TRBV20-1|.|.
CSASHTGFEQYF
TGCAGTGCTAGTCACACAGGGTTTGAGCAGTACTTC
>TRBJ1-5|TRBV5-6|.|TRBD1
CASSSPIHRGGNSNQPQHF
TGTGCCAGCAGCTCCCCTATCCACAGGGGAGGAAATAGCAATCAGCCCCAGCATTTT
>TRBJ1-2|TRBV6-2/TRBV6-3|.|TRBD1
CASSYSMRGHDGYTF
TGTGCCAGCAGTTACTCTATGAGGGGGCACGATGGCTACACCTTC
>TRBJ2-7|TRBV6-1|.|TRBD2
CASSAVLGTAYSGLWEQYF
TGTGCCAGCAGTGCCGTTTTGGGGACGGCCTATAGCGGGCTATGGGAGCAGTACTTC
>TRBJ1-1|TRBV7-8|.|.
CASSRSTEAFF
TGTGCCAGCAGCAGGAGCACTGAAGCTTTCTTT
>TRBJ2-7|TRBV5-4|.|.
CASSIQGGPYEQYF
TGTGCCAGCAGCATACAGGGGGGGCCCTACGAGCAGTACTTC
>TRBJ1-1|TRBV3-1/TRBV3-2|.|TRBD1
CASSFRQGALAFF
TGTGCCAGCAGCTTCCGACAGGGGGCTTTGGCTTTCTTT
>TRBJ2-2|TRBV11-2|once|.
CASSRVQVGELFF
TGTGCCAGCAGCAGAGTACAGGTCGGGGAGCTGTTTTTT
>TRBJ2-1|TRBV5-8|.|.
CASSLGQLAVYNEQFF
TGTGCCAGCAGCTTGGGGCAGTTGGCCGTCTACAATGAGCAGTTCTTC
>TRBJ2-5|TRBV15|.|TRBD2
CATSRTGTRGETQYF
TGTGCCACCAGCAGAACCGGGACTAGGGGGGAGACCCAGTACTTC
>TRBJ2-7|TRBV10-2|.|.
CASTQGNRAYEQYF
TGCGCCAGCACCCAGGGCAATCGGGCCTACGAGCAGTACTTC
>TRBJ2-4|TRBV19|.|TRBD1
CASSTDRAGKNIQYF
TGTGCCAGTAGTACGGACAGGGCTGGCAAAAACATTCAGTACTTC
>TRBJ1-3|TRBV19|few|.
CASKKWTADLGGNTIYF
TGTGCCAGTAAGAAGTGGACAGCGGATCTCGGGGGAAACACCATATATTTT
>TRBJ2-7|TRBV14|.|.
CASSQDLVQGLEDEQYF
TGTGCCAGCAGCCAAGATCTGGTCCAGGGCCTTGAGGACGAGCAGTACTTC
>TRBJ2-1|TRBV5-5|.|.
CASSRARDIYNEQFF
TGTGCCAGCAGCCGCGCCCGGGACATCTACAATGAGCAGTTCTTC
>TRBJ2-7|TRBV5-1|.|TRBD1
CASSSNQGAGTYEQYF
TGCGCCAGCAGCTCAAATCAGGGGGCGGGGACCTACGAGCAGTACTTC
>TRBJ1-5|TRBV15|.|TRBD1
CATRRRTGNSNQPQHF
TGTGCCACCAGACGTAGGACAGGAAATAGCAATCAGCCCCAGCATTTT
>TRBJ2-7|TRBV7-9|once|TRBD1
CASSFPDRGYYEQYF
TGTGCCAGCAGCTTTCCGGACAGGGGGTACTACGAGCAGTACTTC
>TRBJ2-2|TRBV7-2|.|.
CASSSPNTGELFF
TGTGCCAGCAGCTCTCCGAACACCGGGGAGCTGTTTTTT
>TRBJ2-7|TRBV4-1|.|TRBD2
CASSALARQANEQYF
TGCGCCAGCAGCGCACTAGCGCGGCAAGCGAACGAGCAGTACTTC
>TRBJ1-1|TRBV11-3|.|.
CASSLDSQRYTEAFF
TGTGCCAGCAGCTTAGATTCCCAACGGTACACTGAAGCTTTCTTT
>TRBJ1-2|TRBV5-5|.|.
CASSLGGLSGYTF
TGTGCCAGCAGCTTGGGCGGTCTAAGTGGCTACACCTTC
>TRBJ1-5|TRBV28|.|TRBD1
CASRNRGRSNQPQHF
TGTGCCAGCAGAAACAGGGGCCGGAGCAATCAGCCCCAGCATTTT
>TRBJ2-7|TRBV7-2|.|.
CASSLWGTLAYEQYF
TGTGCCAGCAGCTTATGGGGGACACTAGCCTACGAGCAGTACTTC
>TRBJ2-7|TRBV3-1/TRBV3-2|.|.
CASSRTTSYEQYF
TGTGCCAGCAGCCGGACTACGTCCTACGAGCAGTACTTC
>TRBJ1-2|TRBV7-2|.|.
CATGDRYGYTF
TGTGCCACAGGGGATCGTTATGGCTACACCTTC
>TRBJ1-4|TRBV25-1|.|TRBD1
CASTGTAEKLFF
TGTGCCAGCACCGGGACAGCGGAAAAACTGTTTTTT
>TRBJ2-7|TRBV6-5|.|.
CASRRSSAYEQYF
TGTGCCAGCAGGCGATCGTCCGCCTACGAGCAGTACTTC
>TRBJ2-2|TRBV19|.|.
CASSMKSGVNTGELFF
TGTGCCAGCTCGATGAAATCAGGGGTGAACACCGGGGAGCTGTTTTTT
>TRBJ1-5|TRBV21-1|.|.
CASSKVRAGGSNQPQHF
TGTGCCAGCAGCAAAGTTAGGGCAGGGGGGAGCAATCAGCCCCAGCATTTT
>TRBJ2-1|TRBV30|.|TRBD2
CAWSGGQVEGTSGGAGYYNEQFF
TGTGCCTGGAGTGGTGGACAGGTCGAGGGGACTAGCGGGGGGGCTGGTTACTACAATGAGCAGTTCTTC
>TRBJ1-4|TRBV12-3/TRBV12-4|.|TRBD1
CASSRQGGEKLFF
TGTGCCAGCAGCCGACAGGGAGGTGAAAAACTGTTTTTT
>TRBJ1-2|TRBV20-1|.|.
CSVHRVYGYTF
TGCAGTGTTCACAGGGTCTATGGCTACACCTTC
>TRBJ2-2|TRBV30|.|.
CACIRGGELFF
TGTGCCTGCATTAGGGGAGGGGAGCTGTTTTTT
>TRBJ1-1|TRBV5-4|.|.
CASSLEADRSAFF
TGTGCCAGCAGCTTGGAGGCGGACAGATCGGCTTTCTTT
>TRBJ1-5|TRBV25-1|.|.
CASSDYLPQHF
TGTGCCAGCAGTGACTACCTGCCCCAGCATTTT
>TRBJ2-1|TRBV11-3|once|TRBD2
CASSLATSAFSYNEQFF
TGTGCCAGCAGCTTGGCGACTAGCGCCTTCTCCTACAATGAGCAGTTCTTC
>TRBJ2-3|TRBV9|.|TRBD2
CASSVDLAGVTDTQYF
TGTGCCAGCAGCGTAGATCTAGCGGGAGTGACAGATACGCAGTATTTT
>TRBJ1-3|TRBV18|.|.
CASSPTQKYSGNTIYF
TGTGCCAGCTCACCAACACAGAAGTACTCTGGAAACACCATATATTTT
>TRBJ1-6|TRBV7-2|.|TRBD1
CASSSAGGGSPLHF
TGTGCCAGCAGCTCGGCAGGGGGTGGTTCACCCCTCCACTTT
>TRBJ2-5|TRBV5-8|.|.
CASSPTGGGPKTQYF
TGTGCCAGCAGCCCGACCGGAGGGGGCCCAAAGACCCAGTACTTC
>TRBJ1-2|TRBV3-1/TRBV3-2|.|.
CASSQGGRYYGYTF
TGTGCCAGCAGCCAAGGGGGCAGGTACTATGGCTACACCTTC
>TRBJ1-2|TRBV27|.|TRBD1
CASSRGDRTNYGYTF
TGTGCCAGCAGTCGAGGGGACAGAACTAACTATGGCTACACCTTC
>TRBJ1-3|TRBV7-2|.|TRBD1
CASSVTTGAGNTIYF
TGTGCCAGCAGCGTAACTACAGGGGCTGGAAACACCATATATTTT
>TRBJ2-2|TRBV27|.|TRBD2
CASRTSGRALDTGELFF
TGTGCCAGCCGGACTAGCGGGAGGGCCCTCGACACCGGGGAGCTGTTTTTT
>TRBJ2-1|TRBV7-9|.|TRBD1
CASSFKGQIYNEQFF
TGTGCCAGCAGCTTTAAGGGACAGATATACAATGAGCAGTTCTTC
>TRBJ1-5|TRBV10-2|.|.
CASSESGHRNQPQHF
TGCGCCAGCAGTGAGAGTGGCCACCGCAATCAGCCCCAGCATTTT